This record covers a single T cell receptor (beta chain). Its antigen remains unidentified. The data are from a study of monozygotic twins with inflammatory bowel disease. Per donor, 2 to 2.5 ml of blood was collected and frozen. Isolation of total RNA was performed on whole blood, with no prior T cell sorting. This CDR3 spans 16 amino acids. From the 5' RACE reads, TCRdb lists one entry per CDR3 protein and no DNA. The listing contains about 380,000 distinct CDR3 sequences. Study conclusions and caveats: Support for a single strong signal or clonotype associated with IBD was absent. No detectable difference in repertoire similarity separated concordant from discordant twins, possibly as a result of limited power.

The chain has TRBV12-3 or TRBV12-4 and TRBJ2-1; with no DNA, the TCRdb D assignment of TRBD2 cannot be verified. The TCR comes from a human donor with ulcerative colitis or Crohn's disease, or a healthy co-twin of an affected twin (not recorded which). The sequencing sample was made of blood. CDR3 loop: CASNPGTSGRYNEQFF.